Listed here are 24 T cell receptor beta chains from one sample, sequenced in a study of vaccination effects on CD4 cells after COVID-19. Viral peptide pools were used in the ViraFEST assay to expand antigen-specific CD4+ T cells, and sequencing came afterward. With more than 9 days of culture completed, CD4+ T cells were isolated. The person had PCR-confirmed SARS-CoV-2 infection between March and December 2020. Antigens of these TCRs are unknown. Assay used: immunoSEQ multiplex PCR; TCRdb lists only in-frame clones, some missing. This table holds 40,000 to 50,000 clones, roughly 80% found once. Here the sequenced sample was CD4+ T cells from PBMCs cultured with a peptide pool, taken before COVID-19 vaccination. These TCRs come from a human donor who had a prior SARS-CoV-2 infection.

CDR3 coding DNA: TGTGCCAGCAAAGGGGAGGACTCTGAAGCTTTCTTT. Its translation: CASKGEDSEAFF. This chain uses TRBV12-3 or TRBV12-4 with TRBJ1-1, with D possibly matching TRBD1 (5 bases). V gave up 7 bases and J gave up 6 bases, with 12 bases separating them. CDR3 size: 12 residues.

J is TRBJ2-2 and V is TRBV4-2, with TRBD2 matching over 10 bases. J was trimmed by 3 bases and V by 4 bases; bases with no gene match: 5. The CDR3 is 16 residues long. The germline V gene has CDR1 LGHNA and CDR2 YNFKEQ. The CDR3 here is CASSPTSGTDTGELFF. The CDR3 DNA follows: TGTGCCAGCAGCCCAACTAGCGGGACTGACACCGGGGAGCTGTTTTTT.

The genes are TRBV5-4 and TRBJ2-5, with a possible D match to TRBD1 (5 bases). Germline assignment: CDR1 SGHNT and CDR2 YYREEE (reference sequence). The CDR3 consists of 16 residues. Trimming removed 0 bases at V and 5 bases at J, with 17 bases between. For the CDR3, the DNA is TGTGCCAGCAGCTTGGAGGCACAATACCCAGGGGAGACCCAGTACTTC. This encodes CASSLEAQYPGETQYF.

This chain links TRBV4-1 with TRBJ1-4; 8 bases match TRBD1. V dropped 4 bases and J dropped 10; count of bases not matched to a gene: 17. The length of the CDR3 is 17 residues. Germline V gives CDR1 MGHRA, CDR2 YSYEKL. The CDR3 loop is CASSLQAPGTGRGKLFF. The DNA for the CDR3 is TGCGCCAGCAGCCTACAAGCTCCAGGGACAGGTCGTGGAAAACTGTTTTTT.

The chain couples TRBV24-1 to TRBJ1-2; tentatively, D is TRBD1 (5 bases). In germline, CDR1 is KGHDR, CDR2 SFDVKD. This CDR3 contains 11 residues. Deletions cut 6 bases from V and 5 bases from J, with 6 bases between. The CDR3, as DNA: TGTGCCACCAGTCCAGGGTATGGCTACACCTTC. Its translation is CATSPGYGYTF.

This clone was seen only once. The chain carries TRBV4-1 and TRBJ1-5, with 11 bases that match TRBD1. Trimming at V came to 6 bases and at J to 6 bases, leaving 7 bases not matched to a gene. The CDR3 is made up of 15 amino acids. Germline V gene lookup returns CDR1 MGHRA and CDR2 YSYEKL. The CDR3 reads CASSQDRGLGQPQHF. The DNA for the CDR3 is TGCGCCAGCAGTCAGGACAGGGGGCTTGGTCAGCCCCAGCATTTT.

The chain employs TRBV7-2 and TRBJ2-3, with D uncertain. Germline CDR1 is SGHTA and CDR2 is FQGNSA. V lost 1 base and J lost 4, with 9 bases in between. The CDR3 is made up of 14 amino acids. Written as DNA, the CDR3 is TGTGCCAGCAGCTTAGGCCGCGTCCCAGATACGCAGTATTTT. This codes for CASSLGRVPDTQYF.

In its sample, this clone was seen once. V gene TRBV7-9 combines with J gene TRBJ1-2, with a tentative D call TRBD1 (5 bases). Deletions cut 2 bases from V and 3 bases from J, with 16 bases between. Looked up from germline, CDR1 is SEHNR and CDR2 is FQNEAQ (reference sequence). There are 16 residues in the CDR3. The CDR3 loop reads CASSLLWGQRDYGYTF. In DNA form, the CDR3 reads TGTGCCAGCAGCTTATTATGGGGCCAGAGGGACTATGGCTACACCTTC.

V is TRBV9 and J is TRBJ1-3; weak D call: TRBD1 (5 bases). Germline loops: CDR1 SGDLS, CDR2 YYNGEE. CDR3 length: 14 amino acids. Deletions cut 5 bases from V and 0 bases from J, with 9 bases between. The CDR3 spells CASSLGGSGNTIYF. CDR3 nucleotides: TGTGCCAGCAGTCTCGGGGGCTCTGGAAACACCATATATTTT.

In this sample, this clone turned up once. The chain combines TRBV7-9 with TRBJ2-5; the D gene is possibly TRBD1 (7 bases). V dropped 1 base and J dropped 6 bases, with 15 bases sitting between them. This CDR3 spans 15 amino acids. From germline, CDR1 is SEHNR and CDR2 FQNEAQ (reference sequence). Here the CDR3 reads CASSLVGGGDQTQYF. CDR3 bases: TGTGCCAGCAGCTTAGTTGGAGGGGGCGACCAGACCCAGTACTTC.

The chain employs TRBV11-2 and TRBJ2-7; 13 nucleotides line up with TRBD2. Germline V gene data show CDR1 as SGHAT and CDR2 as FQNNGV. The CDR3 is made up of 15 amino acids. With V trimmed by 5 bases and J by 4 bases, 5 bases remained unmatched. In DNA form, the CDR3 reads TGTGCCAGCAGCGCCGGACTAGCGGGGGAGTACGAGCAGTACTTC. The encoded protein is CASSAGLAGEYEQYF.

This clone was seen only a few times. This chain links TRBV7-9 with TRBJ1-3, with 8 bases identical to TRBD1. Germline loops: CDR1 SEHNR, CDR2 FQNEAQ (reference sequence). With V trimmed by 5 bases and J by 6 bases, 15 bases remained unmatched. The CDR3 totals 17 residues. The CDR3 is CASSHNAGTGRANTIYF. The CDR3 bases are TGTGCCAGCAGCCATAACGCCGGGACAGGACGTGCAAACACCATATATTTT.

V and J are TRBV24-1 and TRBJ2-5; weak D call: TRBD1 (5 bases). CDR3 length equals 13 residues. V dropped 4 bases and J dropped 3 bases, with 8 bases sitting between them. From germline, CDR1 is KGHDR and CDR2 SFDVKD. The CDR3 loop is CATSDLREETQYF. The CDR3 DNA is TGTGCCACCAGTGACCTCAGGGAAGAGACCCAGTACTTC.

The chain carries TRBV18 and TRBJ2-3; D gene uncertain. Trimming took 3 bases from V and 0 from J, leaving 10 bases between them. This CDR3 region has 15 residues. Germline CDR1 and CDR2: KGHSH and LQKENI. The CDR3 DNA is TGTGCCAGCTCACCCGACGCGGCTAGCACAGATACGCAGTATTTT. Its translation: CASSPDAASTDTQYF.

This chain uses TRBV29-1 with TRBJ2-3; no reliable D call. The germline V gene has CDR1 SQVTM and CDR2 ANQGSEA. The CDR3 has 14 amino acids. The V end lost 1 base, the J end lost 1 base, and 9 bases lay between the germline ends. The CDR3 protein is CSVEGGKGTDTQYF. The DNA of the CDR3 is TGCAGCGTTGAAGGGGGTAAGGGCACAGATACGCAGTATTTT.

The chain employs TRBV4-3 and TRBJ2-1, with a tentative D call TRBD1 (6 bases). Germline CDR1 LGHNA, CDR2 YSLEER. V was cut by 0 bases and J by 5 bases, with 11 bases left in between. This CDR3 is built from 15 residues. Written as DNA, the CDR3 is TGCGCCAGCAGCCAAGATCCCGCAGGGGACAATGAGCAGTTCTTC. Amino acids: CASSQDPAGDNEQFF.

This clone occurred once. The rearrangement links TRBV21-1 to TRBJ2-7; the table's D call, TRBD1, was not checked against the DNA. TRBV21-1 is designated a pseudogene. This CDR3 is built from 19 residues. This CDR3 is CASSKALQGSDTSSYEQYF. CDR3 coding DNA: TGTGCCAGCAGCAAAGCCCTTCAGGGTTCAGATACGTCGTCCTACGAGCAGTACTTC.

This clone has a handful of counts. This chain connects TRBV2 to TRBJ2-7; D possibly corresponds to TRBD1 (5 bases). V was shortened by 6 bases and J by 1 base, with 19 bases between the two germline ends. This CDR3 is 16 amino acids long. The germline V gene has CDR1 SNHLY and CDR2 FYNNEI. CDR3 DNA: TGTGCCAGCAGGGGATTGTTGGGGCTGGAATCCTACGAGCAGTACTTC. This gives the protein CASRGLLGLESYEQYF.

The genes are TRBV10-3 and TRBJ1-2, with unresolved D. The germline gives CDR1 ENHRY, CDR2 SYGVKD. Trimming stripped 6 bases from V and 3 bases from J, with 23 bases between. This CDR3 has 17 residues. Written as DNA, the CDR3 is TGTGCCATCAGAGGCGGCATCTCTAACCCTAACGACTATGGCTACACCTTC. Translated: CAIRGGISNPNDYGYTF.

The V call is TRBV5-1, the J call TRBJ1-6; 7 bases align to TRBD1. J was trimmed by 7 bases and V by 3 bases; bases with no gene match: 10. The CDR3 loop spans 16 amino acids. Germline V gene data show CDR1 as SGHRS and CDR2 as YFSETQ. The CDR3 spells CASSSGQPGQNSPLHF. As DNA, the CDR3 is TGCGCCAGCAGCTCGGGACAGCCAGGACAGAATTCACCCCTCCACTTT.

V gene TRBV9 combines with J gene TRBJ1-2, with TRBD1 matching over 10 bases. CDR1 and CDR2 (germline): SGDLS, YYNGEE. The CDR3 is 18 amino acids. V lost 0 bases to trimming and J lost 8 bases; unmatched junction nucleotides: 16. This chain's CDR3 is CASSVERSLGQGIEGYTF. The CDR3 DNA sequence: TGTGCCAGCAGCGTAGAACGTTCTCTGGGACAGGGGATTGAAGGCTACACCTTC.

The chain has TRBV6-1 and TRBJ1-5, with 12 bases aligning to TRBD1. CDR1 is MNHNS, CDR2 SASEGT, per germline. This CDR3 is built from 16 residues. V shed 0 bases, J shed 6 bases, and the junction held 3 bases outside the gene matches. DNA of the CDR3: TGTGCCAGCAGTGAAGCGGGGACAGGGGGCACTCAGCCCCAGCATTTT. Amino acids: CASSEAGTGGTQPQHF.

This clone was counted a single time. This rearrangement joins TRBV6-5 to TRBJ1-2, with D perhaps matching TRBD1 (5 bases). CDR3 length equals 13 residues. Germline V CDR1 and CDR2: MNHEY, SVGAGI. The V and J ends lost 2 bases and 4 bases respectively, with 8 bases between them. For the CDR3, the DNA is TGTGCCAGCAGTTACGACAGTACCTATGGCTACACCTTC. Its protein is CASSYDSTYGYTF.

This clone was counted a single time. V usage is TRBV2 and J usage is TRBJ2-5; D unclear. Germline lookup yields CDR1 SNHLY and CDR2 FYNNEI. Trimming pared 7 bases from V and 1 base from J, leaving 7 bases between. This CDR3 is built from 12 residues. CDR3 protein: CASTGLQETQYF. CDR3 coding DNA: TGTGCCAGCACCGGTCTCCAAGAGACCCAGTACTTC.